This TCR beta chain was identified during a study of T cells after yellow fever vaccination. Overall study findings and caveats: Reappearance after the booster was observed for most primary-vaccination clones (96% CD4, around 90% CD8).

TCRdb fed the 5' RACE reads into MiXCR, producing one record per CDR3 protein. The table shows 500,000 to 650,000 distinct CDR3 sequences, with around an eighth occurring only once. This clonotype was counted only a few times. Its antigen remains unknown. This specimen was PBMCs, taken on the day of the yellow fever booster vaccination. This receptor was identified in a man between 25 and 39 years old who received the YFV17D yellow fever vaccine.

The CDR3 is CATSRDLDTGSQYF. As DNA, the CDR3 is TGTGCCACCAGCAGAGATTTGGACACCGGTTCGCAGTACTTC. This chain links TRBV15 with TRBJ2-7, with D tentatively TRBD1 (5 bases). CDR1 is LNHNV, CDR2 YYDKDF, per germline (reference sequence). Trimming removed 0 bases at V and 9 bases at J, with 15 bases between. The CDR3 runs to 14 residues.